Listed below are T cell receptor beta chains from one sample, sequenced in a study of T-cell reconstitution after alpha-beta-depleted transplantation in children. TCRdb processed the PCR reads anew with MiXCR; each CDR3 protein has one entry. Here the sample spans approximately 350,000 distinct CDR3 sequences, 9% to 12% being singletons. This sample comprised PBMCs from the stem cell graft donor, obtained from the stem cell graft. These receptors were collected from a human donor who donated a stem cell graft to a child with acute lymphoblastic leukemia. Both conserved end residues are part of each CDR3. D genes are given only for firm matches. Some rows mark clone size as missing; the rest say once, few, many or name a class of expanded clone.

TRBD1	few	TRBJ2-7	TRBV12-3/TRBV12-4	TGTGCCAGCAGTCCCTACAGGGGGCCCCACTTCTACGAGCAGTACTTC	CASSPYRGPHFYEQYF
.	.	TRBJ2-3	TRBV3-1	TGTGCCAGCAGCGGCAGCGGGCAAAGCACAGATACGCAGTATTTT	CASSGSGQSTDTQYF
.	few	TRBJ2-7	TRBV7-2	TGTGCCAGCAGCTTGGACTTGAAGGAGCAGTACTTC	CASSLDLKEQYF
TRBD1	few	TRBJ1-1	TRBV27	TGTGCCAGCCGTAGGGACAGGCCAGAGGGGAACACTGAAGCTTTCTTT	CASRRDRPEGNTEAFF
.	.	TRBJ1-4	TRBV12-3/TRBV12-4	TGTGCCAGCAGTTTAAAGGGTGGCGAAAAACTGTTTTTT	CASSLKGGEKLFF
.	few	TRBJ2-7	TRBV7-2	TGTGCCAGCAGCTTTGGCCTAGCTCGGGGCGAGCAGTACTTC	CASSFGLARGEQYF
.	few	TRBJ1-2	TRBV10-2	TGCGCCAGCAGTCCGAGACATCAAGGCGGCTACACCTTC	CASSPRHQGGYTF
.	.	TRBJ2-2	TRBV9	TGTGCCAGCAGCGTAGAGACAGGCCAGGGCGGGGAGCTGTTTTTT	CASSVETGQGGELFF
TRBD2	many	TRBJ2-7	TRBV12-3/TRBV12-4	TGTGCCAGCAGTTTAGCTGCTAGCGGGAGGGAGCAGTACTTC	CASSLAASGREQYF
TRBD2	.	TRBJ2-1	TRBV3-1	TGTGCCAGCAGCTCGCGGACTAGCGGGATCTCCTACAATGAGCAGTTCTTC	CASSSRTSGISYNEQFF
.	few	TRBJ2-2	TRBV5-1	TGCGCCAGTTTAATCGATCCGAACACCGGGGAGCTGTTTTTT	CASLIDPNTGELFF
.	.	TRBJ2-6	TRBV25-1	TGTGCCAGCAGTGAGGGGGGGGGACAGGCCAACGTCCTGACTTTC	CASSEGGGQANVLTF
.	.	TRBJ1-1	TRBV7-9	TGTGCCAGCAGCTTACCCCCTTTAGGGGGCACTGAAGCTTTCTTT	CASSLPPLGGTEAFF
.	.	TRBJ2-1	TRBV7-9	TGTGCCAGCAGCATGCAACTATACAATGAGCAGTTCTTC	CASSMQLYNEQFF
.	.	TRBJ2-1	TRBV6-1	TGTGCCAGCAGGCCCGGGATTGTCTCCTACAATGAGCAGTTCTTC	CASRPGIVSYNEQFF
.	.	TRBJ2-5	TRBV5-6	TGTGCCAGCAGCCATACGGACATCCAAGAGACCCAGTACTTC	CASSHTDIQETQYF
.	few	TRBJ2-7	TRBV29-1	TGCAGCGCGGGATCCTACGAGCAGTACTTC	CSAGSYEQYF
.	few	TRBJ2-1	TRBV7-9	TGTGCCAGCAGCCGCGCCGCAGCGGCAACCTACAATGAGCAGTTCTTC	CASSRAAAATYNEQFF
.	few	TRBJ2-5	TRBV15	TGTGCCACCAGCAGGGACGACCAAGAGACCCAGTACTTC	CATSRDDQETQYF
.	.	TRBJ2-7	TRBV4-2	TGTGCCAGCAGCCAACCCCCCTACGAGCAGTACTTC	CASSQPPYEQYF
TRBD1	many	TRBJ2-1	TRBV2	TGTGCCAGCAGCCACCCTGGGACAGCAAATGAGCAGTTCTTC	CASSHPGTANEQFF
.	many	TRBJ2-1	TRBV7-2	TGTGCCAGCAGCTGGGACTCCTACAATGAGCAGTTCTTC	CASSWDSYNEQFF
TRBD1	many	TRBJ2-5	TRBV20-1	TGCAGTGCGCTAAACAGGGGTTGGCAAGAGACCCAGTACTTC	CSALNRGWQETQYF
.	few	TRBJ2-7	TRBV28	TGTGCCAGCAGTTTACACCTCGAGGTTCGATACGAGCAGTACTTC	CASSLHLEVRYEQYF
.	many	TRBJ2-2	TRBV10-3	TGTGCCATCAGTCGAATTACCGGGGAGCTGTTTTTT	CAISRITGELFF
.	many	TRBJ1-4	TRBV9	TGTGCCAGCAGCGTGACGGAGGGGTTTAATGAAAAACTGTTTTTT	CASSVTEGFNEKLFF
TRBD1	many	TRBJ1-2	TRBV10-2	TGCGCCAGCAGGGACAGGGGAAAGGCTAACTATGGCTACACCTTC	CASRDRGKANYGYTF
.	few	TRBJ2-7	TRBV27	TGTGCCAGCAGCTCTAGACCCAGGGAGATCGAGCAGTACTTC	CASSSRPREIEQYF
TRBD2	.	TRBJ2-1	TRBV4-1	TGCGCCAGCAGCTCCAAAGGGGGAAGAGCGGGAGGTTCCGATGAGCAGTTCTTC	CASSSKGGRAGGSDEQFF
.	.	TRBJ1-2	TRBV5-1	TGCGCCAGCAGCTTGGCCTGGGAATCGGGCTATGGCTACACCTTC	CASSLAWESGYGYTF
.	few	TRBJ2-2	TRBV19	TGTGCCAGTAGGCTCGCGACCCGTAGCAACACCGGGGAGCTGTTTTTT	CASRLATRSNTGELFF
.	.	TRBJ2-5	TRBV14	TGTGCCAGCAGCCATCTTTATGGGGAGACCCAGTACTTC	CASSHLYGETQYF
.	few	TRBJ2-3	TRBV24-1	TGTGCCACCAACTCCGGGGTGTTCACAGATACGCAGTATTTT	CATNSGVFTDTQYF
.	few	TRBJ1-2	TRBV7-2	TGTGCCAGCAGCTTAGAAGGCCCCTTTCACTATGGCTACACCTTC	CASSLEGPFHYGYTF
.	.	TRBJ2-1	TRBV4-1	TGCGCCAGCAGCCCTACTAGCTCCTACTCACGATTGAATGAGCAGTTCTTC	CASSPTSSYSRLNEQFF
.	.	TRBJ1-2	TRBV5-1	TGCGCCAGCAGCTTTGCCGGGGCGTCCTATGGCTACACCTTC	CASSFAGASYGYTF
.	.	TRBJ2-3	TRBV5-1	TGCGCCAGCAGCTTGGAAGGTCGGGATAGCACAGATACGCAGTATTTT	CASSLEGRDSTDTQYF
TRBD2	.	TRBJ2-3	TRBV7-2	TGTGCCAGCAGCTTACTCCCTAGCGGGACCGATACGCAGTATTTT	CASSLLPSGTDTQYF
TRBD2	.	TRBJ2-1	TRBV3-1	TGTGCCAGCAGCCAAGAAGGGGGGCTAGCGGGAGGGAGTGAGCAGTTCTTC	CASSQEGGLAGGSEQFF
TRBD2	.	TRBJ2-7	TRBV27	TGTGCCAGCAGTCCCGGCAGCGGGAGTTTAAGGAGGAGTTCTCGCGAGCAGTACTTC	CASSPGSGSLRRSSREQYF
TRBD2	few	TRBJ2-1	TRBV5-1	TGCGCCAGCAGCCCCCTTCCGGGACTAGCCGTCTACAATGAGCAGTTCTTC	CASSPLPGLAVYNEQFF
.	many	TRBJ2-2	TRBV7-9	TGTGCCAGCAGCTTAGCGGGGACGAACACCGGGGAGCTGTTTTTT	CASSLAGTNTGELFF
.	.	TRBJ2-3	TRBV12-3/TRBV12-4	TGTGCCAGCAGAGCCCAAGGGGGAGTTAGTGGTACGCGGTATTTT	CASRAQGGVSGTRYF
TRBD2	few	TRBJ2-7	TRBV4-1	TGCGCCAGCAGCCAAGATCTTGCGGGAGCGAGTAAGTACTTC	CASSQDLAGASKYF
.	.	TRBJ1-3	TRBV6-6	TGTGCCAGCACGAAATCTGGAAACACCATATATTTT	CASTKSGNTIYF
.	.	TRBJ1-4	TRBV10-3	TGTGCCATCAGTGAGTCATCGGCGGAGGATGAAAAACTGTTTTTT	CAISESSAEDEKLFF
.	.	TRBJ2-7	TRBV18	TGTGCCAGCTCACCGAGGGAGTGGTCCTACGAGCAGTACTTC	CASSPREWSYEQYF
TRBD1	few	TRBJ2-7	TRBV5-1	TGCGCCAGCAGCGTGGGACAGGAGGCTGCCGGGGGCGAGCAGTACTTC	CASSVGQEAAGGEQYF
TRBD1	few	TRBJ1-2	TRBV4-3	TGCGCCAGCAGCCAAGCCCCCGGGACAGGGGCTGGCTACACCTTC	CASSQAPGTGAGYTF
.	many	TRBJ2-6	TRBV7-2	TGTGCCAGCAGCTTTAACTCTGGGGCCAACGTCCTGACTTTC	CASSFNSGANVLTF